This TCR beta chain was recorded in a study of cytomegalovirus exposure and HLA in healthy donors. 60 Vbeta and 13 Jbeta primers were used in PCR. Assay: immunoSEQ multiplex PCR; the TCRdb copy retains only in-frame clones and omits some. The sample records roughly 230,000 clones, 78% being singletons. Per germline, CDR1 MDHEN and CDR2 SYDVKM. This CDR3 is 15 amino acids long. V was clipped by 5 bases and J by 8 bases; unmatched bases: 13. The rearrangement joins TRBV28 to TRBJ1-2; 8 nucleotides align to TRBD1. The sequence derives from a boy between 10 and 17 years old in good health and CMV-seronegative. Material: PBMCs. The CDR3 coding sequence is TGTGCCAGCAGTCGCATGACAGGGGTCCGTTCAGGCTACACCTTC. Its translation: CASSRMTGVRSGYTF.